These 18 T cell receptor beta chains share one sample of origin, sequenced in a study of CD8 T cells in ankylosing spondylitis. Whole-study findings and limits: Seemingly characteristic of ankylosing spondylitis blood was a TCR beta motif consisting of about 8 highly homologous variants.

TCRdb processed the 5' RACE reads anew with MiXCR; each CDR3 protein has one entry. The table records a few hundred thousand distinct CDR3 sequences, around 22% of them present only once. The antigens for these receptors are not known. The sequencing input was blood, either unsorted or a sorted T cell fraction (not recorded which). The receptor set was obtained from a male donor with ankylosing spondylitis.

The chain is built from TRBV12-3 or TRBV12-4 and TRBJ2-3; D is possibly TRBD1 or TRBD2 (6 bases each). V dropped 6 bases and J dropped 2 bases, with 12 bases sitting between them. This CDR3 contains 14 residues. Here the CDR3 DNA reads TGTGCCAGCAGGCGGGACACGAACACAGATACGCAGTATTTT. Residues: CASRRDTNTDTQYF.

This clonotype was picked up many times. The chain employs TRBV20-1 and TRBJ2-5, with TRBD2 matching 9 bases. V was pared by 5 bases and J by 2 bases, with 9 bases of the junction left unmatched. The CDR3 is 15 amino acids. Germline CDR1 and CDR2: DFQATT and SNEGSKA (reference sequence). This CDR3 reads CSAGPWTSDQETQYF. Written as DNA, the CDR3 is TGCAGTGCTGGGCCTTGGACTAGCGATCAAGAGACCCAGTACTTC.

This clonotype was seen more than once but under ten times. The rearrangement links TRBV28 to TRBJ1-5, with D unclear. Trimming shortened V by 2 bases and J by 5 bases, and 22 bases separated the two germline ends. CDR3 size: 18 residues. Per the germline V gene, CDR1 is MDHEN and CDR2 is SYDVKM. The CDR3 spells CASSLRRLLQVEYQPQHF. The CDR3 DNA is TGTGCCAGCAGTTTACGTCGCTTGTTGCAGGTAGAGTATCAGCCCCAGCATTTT.

This chain links TRBV7-9 with TRBJ2-4, with no clear D. The V and J ends lost 5 bases and 10 bases respectively, with 9 bases between them. CDR1 SEHNR and CDR2 FQNEAQ come from the germline V gene (reference sequence). The CDR3 spans 11 residues. The CDR3 DNA is TGTGCCAGCAGCCCGGCAGAGATTCAGTACTTC. Amino acid sequence: CASSPAEIQYF.

J is TRBJ1-1 and V is TRBV5-1; 7 bases map to TRBD1. This CDR3 has 15 residues. V trimming: 4 bases; J trimming: 4 bases; junction bases outside the gene matches: 10. The germline gives CDR1 SGHRS, CDR2 YFSETQ. CDR3 DNA sequence: TGCGCCAGCAGCGGGGGACAGACCCTCGGCACTGAAGCTTTCTTT. Its translation is CASSGGQTLGTEAFF.

This clonotype was observed a handful of times. The chain links TRBV21-1 to TRBJ2-7; TRBD2, the table's D call, lacks a check against the DNA. TRBV21-1 is shown as a pseudogene. The CDR3 consists of 17 residues. The CDR3 reads CASSTTTSGSSSYEQYF. CDR3 sequence (DNA): TGTGCCAGCAGCACCACAACTAGCGGGAGTAGTTCCTACGAGCAGTACTTC.

This clonotype showed up just a few times. The chain has TRBV7-2 and TRBJ2-1; D possibly corresponds to TRBD2 (6 bases). Germline V lookup: CDR1 SGHTA, CDR2 FQGNSA. The V end was cut by 5 bases, the J end by 3 bases, with 14 bases between. This CDR3 contains 15 residues. DNA for the CDR3: TGTGCCAGCAGCAAGCCGGGACTTAACTACAATGAGCAGTTCTTC. This translates into CASSKPGLNYNEQFF. Full variable domain (missing parts from reference TRBV7-2 and TRBJ2-1): GAGVSQSPSNKVTEKGKDVELRCDPISGHTALYWYRQSLGQGLEFLIYFQGNSAPDKSGLPSDRFSAERTGGSVSTLTIQRTQQEDSAVYLCASSKPGLNYNEQFFGPGTRLTVL.

The V call is TRBV6-5, the J call TRBJ1-6; 7 bases fit TRBD1. This CDR3 has 18 amino acids. J was trimmed by 5 bases and V by 0 bases; bases with no gene match: 10. Germline V gene data show CDR1 as MNHEY and CDR2 as SVGAGI. The CDR3 reads CASSYSSGGGGHNSPLHF. Here the CDR3 DNA reads TGTGCCAGCAGTTACTCGTCGGGGGGAGGGGGCCATAATTCACCCCTCCACTTT.

This clonotype was observed a few times. This rearrangement joins TRBV15 to TRBJ2-1, with a possible D match to TRBD2 (5 bases). CDR1 is LNHNV, CDR2 YYDKDF, per germline (reference sequence). The length of the CDR3 is 15 residues. V lost 5 bases and J 1 base, leaving 12 bases between the germline ends. The CDR3, as DNA: TGTGCCACCAGCGCCCTAGCTGATTCCTACAATGAGCAGTTCTTC. This encodes CATSALADSYNEQFF.

This clonotype was observed many times. The chain employs TRBV20-1 and TRBJ1-1; D unclear. The length of the CDR3 is 11 residues. Trimming cost V 6 bases and J 3 bases, with 8 bases left between them. Germline V gene lookup returns CDR1 DFQATT and CDR2 SNEGSKA (reference sequence). The CDR3 DNA sequence: TGCAGTGCGGATGGAGACACTGAAGCTTTCTTT. Residues: CSADGDTEAFF.

V usage is TRBV5-1 and J usage is TRBJ2-2; 13 bases agree with TRBD2. Looked up from germline, CDR1 is SGHRS and CDR2 is YFSETQ. V trimming: 4 bases; J trimming: 2 bases; junction bases outside the gene matches: 5. The CDR3 spans 17 residues. DNA for the CDR3: TGCGCCAGCAGCGCAAGGACTAGCGGGAGTAACACCGGGGAGCTGTTTTTT. Translation gives CASSARTSGSNTGELFF.

The genes are TRBV20-1 and TRBJ2-3; 7 bases are shared with TRBD2. CDR1 is DFQATT, CDR2 SNEGSKA, per germline (reference sequence). Trimming cost V 0 bases and J 1 base; bases outside gene matches: 10. CDR3 length: 17 residues. The CDR3 nucleotides are TGCAGTGCTAGAGATCCTGCTGGCCGGGGGGGCACAGATACGCAGTATTTT. Protein product: CSARDPAGRGGTDTQYF.

The chain couples TRBV20-1 to TRBJ2-3, with 7 bases identical to TRBD2. Germline CDR1 DFQATT, CDR2 SNEGSKA (reference sequence). J lost 2 bases, V lost 5 bases, and 7 bases had no gene match. The CDR3 runs to 14 residues. CDR3 amino acids: CSAGDYVDTDTQYF. CDR3 sequence (DNA): TGCAGTGCTGGGGACTATGTGGACACAGATACGCAGTATTTT.

This chain links TRBV6-5 with TRBJ2-1, with a tentative D call TRBD2 (6 bases). This CDR3 is 13 amino acids long. V was pared by 0 bases and J by 10 bases, with 10 bases between. Germline V gene lookup returns CDR1 MNHEY and CDR2 SVGAGI. The CDR3 nucleotides read TGTGCCAGCAGTTACTCCGGGGGACGCGAGCAGTTCTTC. Its protein product is CASSYSGGREQFF.

This clonotype was seen a handful of times. The chain has TRBV28 and TRBJ2-7; the match to TRBD1 covers 7 bases. Germline-derived CDR1 and CDR2 are MDHEN and SYDVKM. This CDR3 region has 15 residues. The J segment lost 3 bases and the V segment lost 6 bases, leaving 11 bases of the junction unmatched. Here the CDR3 reads CASRTTGDPIYEQYF. The DNA of the CDR3 is TGTGCCAGCAGAACCACAGGGGACCCTATCTACGAGCAGTACTTC.

This clonotype has more than one count but fewer than ten. This rearrangement joins TRBV6-5 to TRBJ2-1; D is perhaps TRBD2 (6 bases). With 5 bases removed from V and 5 bases from J, the gap between germline ends came to 13 bases. The length of the CDR3 is 14 residues. The V gene's germline CDR1 is MNHEY and CDR2 SVGAGI. The CDR3 coding sequence is TGTGCCAGCAGTACCCGACTAGGGGACAATGAGCAGTTCTTC. Its protein is CASSTRLGDNEQFF.

As DNA, the CDR3 is TGTGCCAGCTCAGCAGGCGGAGATAATTCACCCCTCCACTTT. This sequence encodes CASSAGGDNSPLHF. The genes are TRBV18 and TRBJ1-6; no reliable D call. The CDR3 runs 14 residues. Trimming shortened V by 5 bases and J by 5 bases, and 10 bases separated the two germline ends. Germline V gives CDR1 KGHSH, CDR2 LQKENI.

The V gene is TRBV28, the J gene TRBJ1-5, with TRBD1 matching over 8 bases. CDR1 and CDR2 (germline): MDHEN, SYDVKM. The CDR3 is 14 residues long. Trimming cost V 5 bases and J 4 bases; bases outside gene matches: 4. CDR3 nucleotides: TGTGCCAGCAGTCCGGACAGGGAGAATCAGCCCCAGCATTTT. This encodes CASSPDRENQPQHF.